The 23 T cell receptor beta chains presented below share a single source sample, sequenced in a study of OX40 agonist ivuxolimab in advanced cancers. Some clones are missing from TCRdb's copy, which holds only in-frame ones; the method was immunoSEQ multiplex PCR. The sample comprises about 27,000 clones, 83% of which are singletons, and approximately 12% rests with the top ten. Sequenced here: CD4+ or CD8+ T cells sorted from blood, sampled in a trial of the OX40 agonist ivuxolimab. These receptors were taken from an adult with an advanced solid tumor such as melanoma, head and neck, liver or kidney cancer.

This chain uses TRBV7-9 with TRBJ2-7; D is unclear. Germline CDR1 is SEHNR and CDR2 is FQNEAQ (reference sequence). The V end was cut by 4 bases, the J end by 2 bases, with 3 bases between. The CDR3 extends over 11 amino acids. The chain's CDR3 is CASSSTYEQYF. As DNA, the CDR3 is TGTGCCAGCAGCTCGACCTACGAGCAGTACTTC.

The rearrangement links TRBV6-5 to TRBJ1-6; D ambiguous. The CDR3 consists of 15 residues. The germline V and J ends were trimmed by 7 bases and 0 bases, with 10 bases remaining between them. From germline, CDR1 is MNHEY and CDR2 SVGAGI. The CDR3 reads CASTDNHSYNSPLHF. CDR3 DNA sequence: TGTGCCAGCACCGATAATCACTCCTATAATTCACCCCTCCACTTT.

The rearrangement uses TRBV27 and TRBJ2-7; TRBD2 agrees at 9 bases. V dropped 5 bases and J dropped 1; count of bases not matched to a gene: 9. This CDR3 has 16 residues. In germline, CDR1 is MNHEY, CDR2 SMNVEV (reference sequence). The CDR3 here is CASSPSAGGRSYEQYF. The CDR3 DNA sequence: TGTGCCAGCAGTCCATCAGCGGGGGGTAGATCCTACGAGCAGTACTTC.

The chain recombines TRBV5-4 with TRBJ2-7; D tentatively fits TRBD1 or TRBD2 (5 bases each). V was cut by 4 bases and J by 6 bases, with 17 bases left in between. This CDR3 is 14 amino acids long. Germline loops: CDR1 SGHNT, CDR2 YYREEE (reference sequence). The DNA of the CDR3 is TGTGCCAGCAGCACCGACAGTCTGGGACGCGAGCAGTACTTC. It yields the protein CASSTDSLGREQYF.

The chain is built from TRBV5-1 and TRBJ1-4; 9 nucleotides match TRBD1. The CDR3 extends over 15 amino acids. The trim removed 4 bases at V and 6 bases at J, leaving 7 bases unmatched. CDR1 SGHRS and CDR2 YFSETQ come from the germline V gene. CDR3 in DNA: TGCGCCAGCAGCCGCTCTTGGACAGGGGATGAAAAACTGTTTTTT. Translating it yields CASSRSWTGDEKLFF.

This sequence joins TRBV2 and TRBJ1-1; maybe TRBD1 (6 bases). Germline V gene sequence: CDR1 SNHLY, CDR2 FYNNEI. The V end was cut by 7 bases, the J end by 0 bases, with 15 bases between. CDR3 length equals 15 residues. CDR3 sequence (DNA): TGTGCCAGCAACCCTAGGACAGCCATGAACACTGAAGCTTTCTTT. Translating gives CASNPRTAMNTEAFF.

This sequence joins TRBV5-1 and TRBJ2-1, with TRBD2 matching over 13 bases. Germline V lookup: CDR1 SGHRS, CDR2 YFSETQ. V gave up 5 bases and J gave up 2 bases; unmatched junction bases: 4. There are 16 residues in the CDR3. CDR3 sequence (DNA): TGCGCCAGCAGGGACACTAGCGGGGGGGCCTACAATGAGCAGTTCTTC. The encoded protein is CASRDTSGGAYNEQFF.

The chain combines TRBV5-8 with TRBJ1-1, with D possibly TRBD1 on 6 matching bases. V was cut by 0 bases and J by 3 bases, with 9 bases left in between. CDR1 and CDR2 from the germline V gene are SGHTS and YDEGEE. The CDR3 runs to 14 residues. This CDR3 reads CASSLAGADTEAFF. The CDR3 DNA follows: TGTGCCAGCAGCTTGGCGGGGGCCGACACTGAAGCTTTCTTT.

This clone appeared a few times. This chain connects TRBV15 to TRBJ2-7; D is possibly TRBD1 (6 bases). The CDR3 has 16 amino acids. V gave up 5 bases and J gave up 2 bases, with 19 bases separating them. The germline gives CDR1 LNHNV, CDR2 YYDKDF (reference sequence). CDR3 in amino acids: CATSENRQVNPYEQYF. The CDR3 nucleotides read TGTGCCACCAGCGAGAACAGACAGGTTAATCCCTACGAGCAGTACTTC.

This clone was counted between two and nine times. This chain links TRBV4-2 with TRBJ2-7; D is perhaps TRBD1 (6 bases). Trimming took 4 bases from V and 3 from J, leaving 16 bases between them. Per germline, CDR1 LGHNA and CDR2 YNFKEQ. The CDR3 sequence is 15 residues long. CDR3 amino acids: CASSLSKDRHYEQYF. The CDR3 coding sequence is TGTGCCAGCAGCCTATCCAAGGACAGACACTACGAGCAGTACTTC.

The CDR3 here is CASTSLPGGGNTEAFF. The CDR3 bases are TGTGCCAGTACCTCCCTACCCGGGGGAGGAAACACTGAAGCTTTCTTT. V is TRBV19 and J is TRBJ1-1, with D perhaps TRBD1 (5 bases). The CDR3 has 16 residues. With 7 bases removed from V and 2 bases from J, the gap between germline ends came to 20 bases. Germline V gives CDR1 LNHDA, CDR2 SQIVND (reference sequence).

The CDR3 loop is CASSYVGAEQYF. DNA of the CDR3: TGTGCCAGCAGTTACGTGGGGGCCGAGCAGTACTTC. V gene TRBV6-5 combines with J gene TRBJ2-7; tentatively, D is TRBD1 (6 bases). Trimming shortened V by 2 bases and J by 6 bases, and 8 bases separated the two germline ends. The CDR3 is 12 amino acids. Germline CDR1 MNHEY, CDR2 SVGAGI.

This clone came up once. This rearrangement joins TRBV6-1 to TRBJ1-1; D might be TRBD1 (6 bases). In germline, CDR1 is MNHNS, CDR2 SASEGT. The CDR3 is 12 residues long. V lost 8 bases, J lost 7 bases, and 14 bases lay in between. As DNA, the CDR3 is TGTGCCAGCGAGGGGGAGAGGGTTGAAGCTTTCTTT. Protein product: CASEGERVEAFF.

The chain has TRBV19 and TRBJ2-7; D remains ambiguous. Germline-derived CDR1 and CDR2 are LNHDA and SQIVND (reference sequence). The CDR3 runs to 13 residues. Trimming stripped 6 bases from V and 7 bases from J, with 16 bases between. The CDR3 DNA sequence: TGTGCCAGTAGCCTCGGGTCCTACGGGGAGCAGTACTTC. Protein: CASSLGSYGEQYF.

This clone came up once. The chain uses TRBV7-9 and TRBJ2-6; 7 bases are shared with TRBD1. V lost 10 bases to trimming and J lost 2 bases; unmatched junction nucleotides: 20. The CDR3 extends over 19 amino acids. Germline-derived CDR1 and CDR2 are SEHNR and FQNEAQ (reference sequence). The CDR3, as DNA: TGTGCCACGTCGGCTGGGAGACAGGGCATATTTGCTGGGGCCAACGTCCTGACTTTC. This gives the protein CATSAGRQGIFAGANVLTF.

V usage is TRBV11-2 and J usage is TRBJ2-2; D is uncertain. Germline V lookup: CDR1 SGHAT, CDR2 FQNNGV. The CDR3 has 13 residues. The V gene lost 5 bases and the J gene lost 4 bases, with 8 bases spanning the gap. Written as DNA, the CDR3 is TGTGCCAGCAGCCCGCCCGGCACCGGGGAGCTGTTTTTT. It yields the protein CASSPPGTGELFF.

The chain combines TRBV27 with TRBJ2-1, with D unresolved. V lost 7 bases and J lost 0, with 10 bases in between. This CDR3 contains 14 residues. Germline-derived CDR1 and CDR2 are MNHEY and SMNVEV (reference sequence). CDR3 protein: CASNNPSSYNEQFF. For the CDR3, the DNA is TGTGCCAGCAACAACCCGAGCTCCTACAATGAGCAGTTCTTC.

This sequence joins TRBV13 and TRBJ1-1; TRBD1 might be the D (5 bases). Germline lookup yields CDR1 PRHDT and CDR2 FYEKMQ (reference sequence). The CDR3 contains 14 residues. Deletions cut 0 bases from V and 5 bases from J, with 10 bases between. CDR3 region: CASSLGARGTEAFF. The DNA for the CDR3 is TGTGCCAGCAGCTTAGGGGCGCGGGGGACTGAAGCTTTCTTT.

The rearrangement joins TRBV19 to TRBJ1-2; no clear D. The V end lost 5 bases, the J end lost 2 bases, and 6 bases lay between the germline ends. Germline CDR1 reads LNHDA; CDR2 reads SQIVND (reference sequence). The CDR3 extends over 12 amino acids. CDR3 loop: CASSASNYGYTF. CDR3 nucleotides: TGTGCCAGTAGTGCCTCGAACTATGGCTACACCTTC.

The chain employs TRBV5-6 and TRBJ2-3, with 11 bases identical to TRBD2. This CDR3 has 15 amino acids. V shed 4 bases, J shed 9 bases, and the junction held 10 bases outside the gene matches. Germline V lookup: CDR1 SGHDT, CDR2 YYEEEE. DNA for the CDR3: TGTGCCAGCAGCATAGGACTAGCGGGTGGGTCGACGCAGTATTTT. Protein product: CASSIGLAGGSTQYF. Complete variable domain (other parts from reference TRBV5-6 and TRBJ2-3): DAGVTQSPTHLIKTRGQQVTLRCSPKSGHDTVSWYQQALGQGPQFIFQYYEEEERQRGNFPDRFSGHQFPNYSSELNVNALLLGDSALYLCASSIGLAGGSTQYFGPGTRLTVL.

The chain employs TRBV2 and TRBJ1-6; unclear D gene. CDR1 and CDR2 (germline): SNHLY, FYNNEI. V lost 5 bases to trimming and J lost 10 bases, with 15 bases between them. CDR3 length: 14 residues. CDR3 sequence (DNA): TGTGCCAGCAGTTTAAATGGGGTTCACTCACCCCTCCACTTT. Its protein is CASSLNGVHSPLHF.

A word on this clone: An end of the junction does not agree with germline; a read error may underlie this. The V gene is TRBV11-2, the J gene TRBJ2-1; D is unclear. This CDR3 comprises 13 residues. The germline V gene has CDR1 SGHAT and CDR2 FQNNGV. CDR3 amino acids: CVSSLAGFGEQFF. The CDR3 DNA follows: TGTGTCAGCAGCTTAGCCGGATTTGGTGAGCAGTTCTTC.

The chain combines TRBV5-1 with TRBJ2-1; D gene ambiguous. V gave up 1 base and J gave up 2 bases, with 10 bases separating them. Germline V gene sequence: CDR1 SGHRS, CDR2 YFSETQ. The CDR3 runs to 15 residues. CDR3 sequence (DNA): TGCGCCAGCAGCTTGATGGGGAACCCCTACAATGAGCAGTTCTTC. Protein sequence: CASSLMGNPYNEQFF.